Following are 29 T cell receptor beta chains from one sample sequenced in a study of post-analysis software for immune sequencing data. Findings of the study overall: Patients carried several TRBV segments more frequently than controls did, and TRBV5-6, TRBV5-1 and TRBV20-1 were among them.

No antigens are known for them. cDNA libraries of TCR beta carried unique molecular identifiers. TCRdb independently ran MiXCR on the PCR reads; one entry per CDR3 protein. The sample holds 700,000 to 800,000 distinct CDR3 sequences, roughly 29% seen once. Sequencing was carried out using blood. These receptors all come from a girl aged 5-17 years with multiple sclerosis.

This sequence joins TRBV7-2 and TRBJ1-2; 7 bases match TRBD1. Germline CDR1 is SGHTA and CDR2 is FQGNSA. There are 13 residues in the CDR3. The V segment lost 5 bases and the J segment 7 bases; nucleotides outside the gene matches: 7. The CDR3 is CASSVTGVAGYTF. The CDR3 DNA is TGTGCCAGCAGCGTCACAGGGGTGGCTGGCTACACCTTC.

The sample holds a few counts of this clonotype. V is TRBV6-6 and J is TRBJ2-4; possibly TRBD1 for D (6 bases). The CDR3 covers 13 residues. Trimming took 5 bases from V and 5 from J, leaving 10 bases between them. Germline lookup yields CDR1 MNHNY and CDR2 SVGAGI (reference sequence). The CDR3 DNA follows: TGTGCCAGCAGTGAGGGGGAAGAAAACATTCAGTACTTC. This sequence encodes CASSEGEENIQYF.

This clonotype was seen a handful of times. The V call is TRBV7-2, the J call TRBJ1-2; D is unclear. Germline loops: CDR1 SGHTA, CDR2 FQGNSA. This CDR3 has 14 amino acids. V was trimmed by 6 bases and J by 2 bases, leaving 13 bases between them. The CDR3 DNA is TGTGCCAGCAGTAAAACGAACGGAAACTATGGCTACACCTTC. This translates into CASSKTNGNYGYTF.

This clonotype was counted only a few times. V and J are TRBV10-3 and TRBJ1-1; D remains unclear. The CDR3 spans 12 residues. Trimming took 4 bases from V and 3 from J, leaving 6 bases between them. The V gene's germline CDR1 is ENHRY and CDR2 SYGVKD. Here the CDR3 reads CAISARDTEAFF. The CDR3 bases are TGTGCCATCAGTGCGCGGGACACTGAAGCTTTCTTT.

The gene calls are TRBV12-3 or TRBV12-4 and TRBJ1-2, with D possibly being TRBD1 (6 bases). The ends were cut back, 8 bases at V and 6 bases at J, with 13 bases in the middle. The CDR3 has 12 amino acids. CDR3 in DNA: TGTGCCAGCCTGGGGGGCAGGCATGGCTACACCTTC. Translating it yields CASLGGRHGYTF.

Remarks on this clonotype: A much more abundant neighbour one base away suggests this may be a read error. J is TRBJ1-2 and V is TRBV7-9; 9 bases map to TRBD1. This CDR3 has 14 residues. Germline CDR1 and CDR2: SEHNR and FQNEAQ (reference sequence). In nucleotides, the CDR3 is TGTGCCAGCAGCAGAACCGGGACAGGGAATGGCTACCCCTTC. Translated, it gives CASSRTGTGNGYPF.

The chain links TRBV20-1 to TRBJ2-5; no reliable D call. Germline V gene sequence: CDR1 DFQATT, CDR2 SNEGSKA (reference sequence). The CDR3 length is 11 residues. V gave up 6 bases and J gave up 5 bases, with 10 bases separating them. Here the CDR3 DNA reads TGCAGTGCCGTCCAAAGGGAGACCCAGTACTTC. Its translation is CSAVQRETQYF.

The chain recombines TRBV2 with TRBJ1-5; 9 bases fit TRBD1. V shed 8 bases, J shed 4 bases, and the junction held 3 bases outside the gene matches. The CDR3 spans 13 residues. The V gene's germline CDR1 is SNHLY and CDR2 FYNNEI. The CDR3 spells CASGGQGNQPQHF. CDR3 DNA sequence: TGTGCCAGCGGGGGACAGGGAAATCAGCCCCAGCATTTT.

The chain links TRBV10-3 to TRBJ1-1; 12 bases match TRBD1. This CDR3 spans 15 amino acids. Germline assignment: CDR1 ENHRY and CDR2 SYGVKD. V lost 3 bases to trimming and J lost 4 bases; unmatched junction nucleotides: 3. CDR3 in amino acids: CAISDSGQGATEAFF. In DNA, the CDR3 is TGTGCCATCAGTGATTCGGGACAGGGGGCCACTGAAGCTTTCTTT.

This clonotype was observed a handful of times. V is TRBV14 and J is TRBJ2-1, with 9 bases identical to TRBD2. Germline V gene lookup returns CDR1 SGHDN and CDR2 FVKESK. V was pared by 1 base and J by 10 bases, with 2 bases of the junction left unmatched. The CDR3 has 13 amino acids. The CDR3 region is CASSQALAGEQFF. The CDR3, as DNA: TGTGCCAGCAGCCAAGCGCTAGCGGGGGAGCAGTTCTTC.

This clonotype was observed a handful of times. The chain combines TRBV4-1 with TRBJ2-6, with 9 bases that match TRBD2. V dropped 8 bases and J dropped 0; count of bases not matched to a gene: 2. The germline V gene encodes CDR1 MGHRA and CDR2 YSYEKL. The CDR3 contains 15 residues. The DNA for the CDR3 is TGCGCCAGCGCGGGAGGGGGCTCTGGGGCCAACGTCCTGACTTTC. Protein: CASAGGGSGANVLTF.

CDR3 DNA sequence: TGTGCCAGCAGCTCTCCCCGGCGGTCGAGTTCCTACGAGCAGTACTTC. Protein sequence: CASSSPRRSSSYEQYF. The chain links TRBV6-5 to TRBJ2-7; no definite D call. Trimming removed 6 bases at V and 1 base at J, with 19 bases between. In germline, CDR1 is MNHEY, CDR2 SVGAGI. The CDR3 runs 16 residues.

In this sample, this clonotype turned up a few times. The chain is built from TRBV7-2 and TRBJ2-7; weak D call: TRBD1 (5 bases). The CDR3 sequence is 16 residues long. V dropped 4 bases and J dropped 2 bases, with 18 bases sitting between them. Looked up from germline, CDR1 is SGHTA and CDR2 is FQGNSA. The CDR3 loop is CASSSVGWGLTYEQYF. As DNA, the CDR3 is TGTGCCAGCAGCTCGGTTGGGTGGGGCCTAACCTACGAGCAGTACTTC.

There are a few counts of this clonotype. CDR3 sequence: CSVEDLSGIYQETQYF. The CDR3 DNA is TGCAGCGTTGAAGATTTGAGCGGGATATACCAAGAGACCCAGTACTTC. V is TRBV29-1 and J is TRBJ2-5; 7 nucleotides match TRBD2. Per the germline V gene, CDR1 is SQVTM and CDR2 is ANQGSEA. J was trimmed by 0 bases and V by 0 bases; bases with no gene match: 7. CDR3 length equals 16 residues. The complete variable domain, with remaining parts taken from reference TRBV29-1 and TRBJ2-5, reads SAVISQKPSRDICQRGTSLTIQCQVDSQVTMMFWYRQQPGQSLTLIATANQGSEATYESGFVIDKFPISRPNLTFSTLTVSNMSPEDSSIYLCSVEDLSGIYQETQYFGPGTRLLVL.

The chain links TRBV20-1 to TRBJ1-4; 11 nucleotides match TRBD1. Germline values: CDR1 DFQATT, CDR2 SNEGSKA (reference sequence). The CDR3 runs 15 residues. V shed 0 bases and J 8 bases; nucleotides not matched to a gene: 5. The CDR3 DNA reads as TGCAGTGCTAGAGATTTGGGGACAGGGGGAGAAAAACTGTTTTTT. As protein: CSARDLGTGGEKLFF.

The chain carries TRBV7-2 and TRBJ2-7; perhaps TRBD2 as D (6 bases). The CDR3 is 15 residues long. The V gene lost 4 bases and the J gene lost 2 bases, with 15 bases spanning the gap. Germline V lookup: CDR1 SGHTA, CDR2 FQGNSA. In nucleotides, the CDR3 is TGTGCCAGCAGCTCGCGGGGAGGTCCCGCCTACGAGCAGTACTTC. This sequence encodes CASSSRGGPAYEQYF.

As concerns this clonotype: One junction end disagrees with the germline gene, perhaps due to a read error. The V gene is TRBV6-5, the J gene TRBJ2-3; 14 bases map to TRBD2. The CDR3 is 15 residues long. In germline, CDR1 is MNHEY, CDR2 SVGAGI. CDR3 sequence: CASTRLAGGPHTRYF. CDR3 coding DNA: TGTGCCAGCACCCGACTAGCGGGAGGGCCCCATACGCGGTATTTT.

This clonotype came up a few times. The chain links TRBV7-8 to TRBJ2-3, with 9 bases aligning to TRBD2. CDR3 length equals 16 residues. Germline V CDR1 and CDR2: SGHVS, FQNEAQ. The V and J ends lost 5 bases and 6 bases, in that order; junction bases with no gene match: 12. The CDR3 sequence is CASSIPTSGQGDTQYF. The CDR3 DNA sequence: TGTGCCAGCAGCATCCCGACTAGCGGACAAGGGGATACGCAGTATTTT.

Only a few counts were recorded for this clonotype. This chain joins TRBV20-1 and TRBJ2-5; D is perhaps TRBD1 or TRBD2 (6 bases each). Looked up from germline, CDR1 is DFQATT and CDR2 is SNEGSKA (reference sequence). The CDR3 covers 11 residues. The V and J ends lost 4 bases and 11 bases respectively, with 14 bases between them. The CDR3 DNA reads TGCAGTGCTAACCCGGGGGCGGGGCAGTACTTC. Translated: CSANPGAGQYF.

The rearrangement links TRBV7-2 to TRBJ2-4, with TRBD2 matching over 11 bases. Per germline, CDR1 SGHTA and CDR2 FQGNSA. V dropped 0 bases and J dropped 2; count of bases not matched to a gene: 3. This CDR3 contains 17 residues. CDR3 in DNA: TGTGCCAGCAGCTTAGCCCTAGCGGGAGGAACCAAAAACATTCAGTACTTC. As protein: CASSLALAGGTKNIQYF.

The chain is built from TRBV6-1 and TRBJ1-1; a possible D gene is TRBD1 (6 bases). CDR1 is MNHNS and CDR2 is SASEGT in the germline V gene. The V gene lost 3 bases and the J gene lost 5 bases, with 16 bases spanning the gap. The CDR3 is made up of 15 amino acids. The CDR3 region is CASSDYRVGGTEAFF. The CDR3 DNA is TGTGCCAGCAGTGACTACAGGGTTGGGGGGACTGAAGCTTTCTTT.

In DNA, the CDR3 is TGCAGTGCCACCCCCGGGGCTAGCGGGAGCAACGAGCAGTACTTC. Translation: CSATPGASGSNEQYF. The chain uses TRBV20-1 and TRBJ2-7; 10 bases map to TRBD2. Germline trimming cut 6 bases from V and 5 bases from J; bases unmatched to any gene: 13. CDR3 length: 15 amino acids. Germline V gives CDR1 DFQATT, CDR2 SNEGSKA (reference sequence).

The chain uses TRBV28 and TRBJ2-7, with 12 positions matching TRBD2. The CDR3 is made up of 15 amino acids. CDR1 is MDHEN and CDR2 is SYDVKM in the germline V gene. The J segment lost 3 bases and the V segment lost 5 bases, leaving 5 bases of the junction unmatched. CDR3 residues: CASSGTSGLNYEQYF. In DNA form, the CDR3 reads TGTGCCAGCAGTGGGACTAGCGGGTTGAACTACGAGCAGTACTTC.

The CDR3 nucleotides are TGCGCCAGCAGTGTAGCGGGAGATCCCAATGAGCAGTTCTTC. It codes for CASSVAGDPNEQFF. The chain carries TRBV10-2 and TRBJ2-1; 9 bases line up with TRBD2. Unmatched junction bases numbered 4, after V lost 4 bases and J lost 6 bases. The V gene's germline CDR1 is WSHSY and CDR2 SAAADI. The CDR3 covers 14 residues.

The chain recombines TRBV6-6 with TRBJ2-3, with a tentative D call TRBD1 (5 bases). V gave up 6 bases and J gave up 6 bases, with 10 bases separating them. CDR1 is MNHNY, CDR2 SVGAGI, per germline (reference sequence). This CDR3 has 12 amino acids. The chain's CDR3 is CASRLGVDTQYF. The CDR3 DNA reads as TGTGCCAGCAGGCTAGGGGTGGATACGCAGTATTTT.

The sample holds a few counts of this clonotype. The chain joins TRBV5-1 to TRBJ1-2; D is uncertain. Germline CDR1 and CDR2: SGHRS and YFSETQ. CDR3 length: 14 amino acids. The ends were cut back, 2 bases at V and 2 bases at J, with 10 bases in the middle. CDR3 region: CASSFERPNYGYTF. The CDR3 DNA sequence: TGCGCCAGCAGCTTTGAACGCCCGAACTATGGCTACACCTTC.

The V call is TRBV9, the J call TRBJ2-5; 7 positions match TRBD2. Germline V CDR1 and CDR2: SGDLS, YYNGEE. The CDR3 totals 14 residues. J was trimmed by 3 bases and V by 0 bases; bases with no gene match: 2. The CDR3 DNA reads TGTGCCAGCAGCGTAGTTGCGGGAGAAGAGACCCAGTACTTC. It codes for CASSVVAGEETQYF. The full variable domain, rest sourced from reference TRBV9 and TRBJ2-5, is DSGVTQTPKHLITATGQRVTLRCSPRSGDLSVYWYQQSLDQGLQFLIQYYNGEERAKGNILERFSAQQFPDLHSELNLSSLELGDSALYFCASSVVAGEETQYFGPGTRLLVL.

The chain carries TRBV20-1 and TRBJ2-7, with 7 positions matching TRBD2. The germline gives CDR1 DFQATT, CDR2 SNEGSKA (reference sequence). This CDR3 is built from 15 residues. J lost 5 bases, V lost 1 base, and 11 bases had no gene match. The CDR3 is CSARGLREGLHEQYF. DNA of the CDR3: TGCAGTGCTAGAGGATTGAGGGAGGGCCTCCACGAGCAGTACTTC.

This clonotype was picked up one time. CDR3 protein: CSARYRYRGMNTEAFF. CDR3 DNA sequence: TGCAGTGCTAGGTACAGGTACAGGGGGATGAACACTGAAGCTTTCTTT. This sequence joins TRBV20-1 and TRBJ1-1, with 8 bases aligning to TRBD1. Germline trimming cut 3 bases from V and 0 bases from J; bases unmatched to any gene: 9. Germline-derived CDR1 and CDR2 are DFQATT and SNEGSKA (reference sequence). This CDR3 has 16 residues.